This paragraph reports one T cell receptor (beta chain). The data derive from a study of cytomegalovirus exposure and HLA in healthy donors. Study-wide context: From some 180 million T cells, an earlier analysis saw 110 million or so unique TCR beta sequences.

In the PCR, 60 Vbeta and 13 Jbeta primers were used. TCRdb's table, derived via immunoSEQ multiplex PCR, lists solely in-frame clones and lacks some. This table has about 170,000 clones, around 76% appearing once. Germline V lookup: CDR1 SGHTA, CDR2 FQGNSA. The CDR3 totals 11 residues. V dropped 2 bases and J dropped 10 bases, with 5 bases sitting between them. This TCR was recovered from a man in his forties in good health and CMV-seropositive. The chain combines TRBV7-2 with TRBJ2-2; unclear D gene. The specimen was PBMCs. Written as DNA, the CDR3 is TGTGCCAGCAGCTTACTTGTGGAGCTGTTTTTT. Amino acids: CASSLLVELFF. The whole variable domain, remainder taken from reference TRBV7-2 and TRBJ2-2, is GAGVSQSPSNKVTEKGKDVELRCDPISGHTALYWYRQSLGQGLEFLIYFQGNSAPDKSGLPSDRFSAERTGGSVSTLTIQRTQQEDSAVYLCASSLLVELFFGEGSRLTVL.